This T cell receptor beta chain was recorded in a study of T cell responses to AZD1222 COVID-19 vaccine. Clones were read by immunoSEQ multiplex PCR, and TCRdb kept only the in-frame ones, dropping some. The table shows over 100,000 clones, with around nine tenths occurring only once. CDR1 and CDR2 (germline): LNHDA, SQIVND (reference sequence). The CDR3 runs to 15 residues. V lost 3 bases to trimming and J lost 2 bases; unmatched junction nucleotides: 5. On this clone: This same CDR3 is encoded by further DNA sequences in the sample.

V and J are TRBV19 and TRBJ1-1; 8 positions agree with TRBD1. The sample was peripheral blood, taken on day 0 of AZD1222 vaccination. The clonotype originates from an adult in good health. The CDR3 spells CASSIRGQGNTEAFF. In nucleotides, the CDR3 is TGTGCCAGTAGTATTCGAGGACAGGGAAACACTGAAGCTTTCTTT. The variable domain in full, completed from reference TRBV19 and TRBJ1-1, reads DGGITQSPKYLFRKEGQNVTLSCEQNLNHDAMYWYRQDPGQGLRLIYYSQIVNDFQKGDIAEGYSVSREKKESFPLTVTSAQKNPTAFYLCASSIRGQGNTEAFFGQGTRLTVV.